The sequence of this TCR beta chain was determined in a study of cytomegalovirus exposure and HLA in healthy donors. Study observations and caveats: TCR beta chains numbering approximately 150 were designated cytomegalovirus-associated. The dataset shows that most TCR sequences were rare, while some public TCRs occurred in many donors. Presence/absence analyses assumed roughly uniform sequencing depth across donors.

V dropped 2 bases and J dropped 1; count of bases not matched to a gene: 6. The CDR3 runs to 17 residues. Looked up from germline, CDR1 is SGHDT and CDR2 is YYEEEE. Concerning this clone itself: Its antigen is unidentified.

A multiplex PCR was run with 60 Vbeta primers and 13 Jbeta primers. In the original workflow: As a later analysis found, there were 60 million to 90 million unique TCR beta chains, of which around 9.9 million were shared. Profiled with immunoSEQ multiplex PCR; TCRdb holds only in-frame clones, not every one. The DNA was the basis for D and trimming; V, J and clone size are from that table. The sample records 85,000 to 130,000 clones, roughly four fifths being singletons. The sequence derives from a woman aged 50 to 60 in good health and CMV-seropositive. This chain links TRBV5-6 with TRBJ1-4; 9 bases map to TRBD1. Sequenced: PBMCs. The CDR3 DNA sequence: TGTGCCAGCAGCTTCCCCACAGGGGGCTTAACTAATGAAAAACTGTTTTTT. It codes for CASSFPTGGLTNEKLFF.